The T cell receptor (beta chain) described here comes from a study of blood T cell repertoires in COVID-19. About the study: Italy, Spain and the United States were the sources of the convalescent and acute COVID-19 samples. T cells, B-cell-depleted T cells, or PBMCs supplied cDNA or gDNA.

Germline V CDR1 and CDR2: LNHDA, SQIVND (reference sequence). The CDR3 runs to 15 residues. Trimming took 3 bases from V and 3 from J; bases not matched to a gene: 4. TCRdb's copy holds only in-frame clones and misses some; the assay was immunoSEQ multiplex PCR. The sample has 170,000 or so clones; roughly 88% are singletons. Participants were aged about 18 to 89 years from about 25 US areas. This TCR was sampled from a woman under 30 who had recovered from COVID-19. This chain uses TRBV19 with TRBJ2-2; 7 bases are shared with TRBD2. Specimen: PBMCs or T cells enriched from blood (not recorded which). The CDR3: CASSIQRGDTGELFF. The CDR3 DNA reads TGTGCCAGTAGTATTCAGCGGGGTGACACCGGGGAGCTGTTTTTT.